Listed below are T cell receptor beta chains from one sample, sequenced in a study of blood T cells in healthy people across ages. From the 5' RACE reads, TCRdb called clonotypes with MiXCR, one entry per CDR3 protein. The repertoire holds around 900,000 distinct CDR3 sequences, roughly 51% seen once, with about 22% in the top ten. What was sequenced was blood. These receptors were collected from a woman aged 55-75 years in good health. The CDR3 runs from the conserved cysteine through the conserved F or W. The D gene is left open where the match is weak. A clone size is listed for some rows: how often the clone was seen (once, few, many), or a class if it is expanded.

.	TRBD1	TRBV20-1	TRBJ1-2	TGCAGTGCTATCGGACAGGACTATGGCTACACCTTC	CSAIGQDYGYTF
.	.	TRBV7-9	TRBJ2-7	TGTGCCAGCAGCTTTAATACGGGAAACGAGCAGTACTTC	CASSFNTGNEQYF
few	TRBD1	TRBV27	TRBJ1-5	TGTGCCAGCAGTTCGACAGGGACCAATCAGCCCCAGCATTTT	CASSSTGTNQPQHF
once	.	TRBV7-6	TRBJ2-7	TGTGCCAGCAGCACTCTTGCTGGTTCCGAGCAGTACTTC	CASSTLAGSEQYF
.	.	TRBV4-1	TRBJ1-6	TGCGCCAGCAGCCAAGAGAGGCCAAATTCACCCCTCCACTTT	CASSQERPNSPLHF
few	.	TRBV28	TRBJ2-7	TGTGCCAGCAGTCCACCCTCGGGCGACGAGCAGTACTTC	CASSPPSGDEQYF
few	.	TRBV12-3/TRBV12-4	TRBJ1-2	TGTGCCAGCACCTCTGGGGCCTGGGAGGGCTACACCTTC	CASTSGAWEGYTF
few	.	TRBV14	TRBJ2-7	TGTGCCAGCAGCCAAGATCCGGGCGGATCCGTCTTTCCCTACGAGCAGTACTTC	CASSQDPGGSVFPYEQYF
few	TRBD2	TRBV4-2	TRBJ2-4	TGTGCCAGCAGCCAAGACTCCGGGAGGGAGCAGTACTTC	CASSQDSGREQYF
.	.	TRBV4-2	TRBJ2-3	TGTGCCAGCAGCCAAGATGGGGGGGATACGCAGTATTTT	CASSQDGGDTQYF
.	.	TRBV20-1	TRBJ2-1	TGCAGTGCTAGATGGACTGGACGAGGGAATGAGCAGTTCTTC	CSARWTGRGNEQFF
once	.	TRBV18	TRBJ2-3	TGTGCCAGCCGTCAACTAGATGGTGCAGATACGCAGTATTTT	CASRQLDGADTQYF
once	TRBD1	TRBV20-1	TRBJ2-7	TGCAGTGCTAGGGACTCCGGGACAGGGGGCTCCTACGAGCAGTACTTC	CSARDSGTGGSYEQYF
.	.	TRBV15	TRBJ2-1	TGTGCCACCAGGCCTCGGAAGCAAACTGAGTTCTTC	CATRPRKQTEFF
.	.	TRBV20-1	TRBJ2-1	TGCAGTGCTCCATCACCCCGGACTTTATCAGAGCAGTTCTTC	CSAPSPRTLSEQFF
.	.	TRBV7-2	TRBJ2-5	TGTGCCAGCAGTCCCCACGGAGTAGATGAGACCCAGTACTTC	CASSPHGVDETQYF
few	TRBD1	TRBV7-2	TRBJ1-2	TGTGCCAGCAGCCTAAGACAGGGTGGCTACACCTTC	CASSLRQGGYTF
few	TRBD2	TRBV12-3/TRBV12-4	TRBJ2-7	TGTGCCAGCTCATTCGGGGGGGAGGCCTCCTACGAGCAGTACTTC	CASSFGGEASYEQYF
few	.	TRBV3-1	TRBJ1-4	TGTGCCAGCAGCCAGGGACCTAATGAAAAACTGTTTTTT	CASSQGPNEKLFF
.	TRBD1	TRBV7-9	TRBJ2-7	TGTGCCAGCAGCTTAGTACCAGGGGGCTACTGGGAGCAGTACTTC	CASSLVPGGYWEQYF
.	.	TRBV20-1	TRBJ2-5	TGCAGTGCTAGAGACGTAGGGTGGGAGACCCAGTACTTC	CSARDVGWETQYF
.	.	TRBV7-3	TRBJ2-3	TGTGCCAGCAGCTCCCTGGGGGCACGTAGCACAGATACGCAGTATTTT	CASSSLGARSTDTQYF
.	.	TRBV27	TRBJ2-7	TGTGCCAGCCGACGTCTGGGGGGGCTTTCCTACGAGCAGTACTTC	CASRRLGGLSYEQYF
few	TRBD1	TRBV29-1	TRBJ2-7	TGCAGCGTTGAGGAAAAGGGGACAGGGTCCCACGAGCAGTACTTC	CSVEEKGTGSHEQYF
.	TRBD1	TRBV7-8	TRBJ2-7	TGTGCCAGCAGCTTAGTTACCGGGACAGGGTCCTACGAGCAGTACTTC	CASSLVTGTGSYEQYF
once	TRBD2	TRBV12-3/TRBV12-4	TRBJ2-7	TGTGCCAGCAGTTCTCCAGTCGGGCCTAGCGGGAGGGCAAGGTACGAGCAGTACTTC	CASSSPVGPSGRARYEQYF
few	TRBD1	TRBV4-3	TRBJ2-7	TGCGCCAGCAGCCTGACGGGACAGTGGGACTACGAGCAGTACTTC	CASSLTGQWDYEQYF
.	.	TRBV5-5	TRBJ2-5	TGTGCCAGCAGCTTAATCTTGACCCGATGGGAGACCCAGTACTTC	CASSLILTRWETQYF
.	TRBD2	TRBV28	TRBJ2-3	TGTGCCAGCAGTTCCCCAGGGCGGGGGTCCACAGATACGCAGTATTTT	CASSSPGRGSTDTQYF
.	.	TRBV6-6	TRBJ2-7	TGTGCCAGCATGACAGAAACCTACGAGCAGTACTTC	CASMTETYEQYF
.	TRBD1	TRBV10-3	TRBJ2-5	TGTGCCATCAGTGAGTCGACCGGGACAGGGTTTGGAGAGACCCAGTACTTC	CAISESTGTGFGETQYF
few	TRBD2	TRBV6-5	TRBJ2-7	TGTGCCAGCAGTTACTCCCGAAGCGGGAGTCGGAACGAGCAGTACTTC	CASSYSRSGSRNEQYF
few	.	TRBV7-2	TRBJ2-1	TGTGCCAGCAGCTTAGCTGTCTACAATGAGCAGTTCTTC	CASSLAVYNEQFF
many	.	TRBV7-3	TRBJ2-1	TGTGCCAGCAGCTTCCCAACTAATTCCTACAATGAGCAGTTCTTC	CASSFPTNSYNEQFF
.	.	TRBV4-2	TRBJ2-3	TGTGCCAGCAGCCAAGACGTCCCAGATACGCAGTATTTT	CASSQDVPDTQYF
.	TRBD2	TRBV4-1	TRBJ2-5	TGCGCCAGCAGCCCGAATAGAGGCGGGAGATTCGAGACCCAGTACTTC	CASSPNRGGRFETQYF
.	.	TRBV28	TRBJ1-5	TGTGCCAGCAGACCAGGGGCGTCTGGCAATCAGCCCCAGCATTTT	CASRPGASGNQPQHF
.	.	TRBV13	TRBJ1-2	TGTGCCAGCACAGGGTATGATGGCTACACCTTC	CASTGYDGYTF
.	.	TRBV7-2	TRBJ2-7	TGTGCCAGCAGCTTAGCGCCAGAGGGGGGTCGAGCAGCTGCCGAGCAGTACTTC	CASSLAPEGGRAAAEQYF
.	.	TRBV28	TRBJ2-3	TGTGCCAGCAGTACCGGGATCCCGCAGTATTTT	CASSTGIPQYF
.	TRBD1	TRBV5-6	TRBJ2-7	TGTGCCAGCAGCTTGACAGGGGGCGGATACTACGAGCAGTACTTC	CASSLTGGGYYEQYF
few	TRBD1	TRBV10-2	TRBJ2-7	TGCGCCAGCAGCGGACAGGGTATTTTTGGCGAGCAGTACTTC	CASSGQGIFGEQYF
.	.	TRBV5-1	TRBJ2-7	TGCGCCAGCAGCGGAGGGACAAGTCCTCACGAGCAGTACTTC	CASSGGTSPHEQYF
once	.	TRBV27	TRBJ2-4	TGTGCCAGCAGTTGGACAACAAGAGCCAAAAACATTCAGTACTTC	CASSWTTRAKNIQYF
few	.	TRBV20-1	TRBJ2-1	TGCAGTGCTAGAGTACATCGGGAGCAGTTCTTC	CSARVHREQFF
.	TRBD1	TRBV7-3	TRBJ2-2	TGTGCCAGCAGACCCGGGACAGGGGTTATCGGGGAGCTGTTTTTT	CASRPGTGVIGELFF
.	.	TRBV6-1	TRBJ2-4	TGTGCCAGCAGTGAGGGAGTTCTTGTAGCCAAAAACATTCAGTACTTC	CASSEGVLVAKNIQYF
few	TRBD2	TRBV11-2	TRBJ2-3	TGTGCCAGCAGCCTAAGACCACCACGTAGCGGGAGTATCGATACGCAGTATTTT	CASSLRPPRSGSIDTQYF
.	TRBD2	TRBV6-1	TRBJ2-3	TGTGCCAGCAGGGGACTAGCGGGAGAAGCAGATACGCAGTATTTT	CASRGLAGEADTQYF
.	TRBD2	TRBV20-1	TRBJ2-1	TGCAGTGCTATGGGACTAGCTTACAATGAGCAGTTCTTC	CSAMGLAYNEQFF
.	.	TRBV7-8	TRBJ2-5	TGTGCCAGCAGCTTTGACAGATACGAAGAGACCCAGTACTTC	CASSFDRYEETQYF
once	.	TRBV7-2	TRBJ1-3	TGTGCCAGCAGCGCCCGCCGACGGAGCTCTGGAAACACCATATATTTT	CASSARRRSSGNTIYF
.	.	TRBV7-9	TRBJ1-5	TGTGCCAGCAGCTTAGGGGGGGGGACCCCTAGCAATCAGCCCCAGCATTTT	CASSLGGGTPSNQPQHF
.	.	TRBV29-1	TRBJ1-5	TGCAGCGTTTCGTACACACGAGGTAATCAGCCCCAGCATTTT	CSVSYTRGNQPQHF
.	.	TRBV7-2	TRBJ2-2	TGTGCCAGCAGCCCCTTGGGGGCCGGGGAGCTGTTTTTT	CASSPLGAGELFF
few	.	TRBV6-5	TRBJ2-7	TGTGCCAGCAGTCGGACAGCCCGCGGATACGAGCAGTACTTC	CASSRTARGYEQYF